The 14 T cell receptor beta chains presented below share a single source sample, sequenced in a study of read filtering for tumor transcriptome and immune sequencing. From about 400 ng of RNA, a library with molecular barcoded alpha/delta and beta/gamma adaptors was made. TCRdb re-called the reads through MiXCR, storing one row per CDR3 protein. Altogether 60,000 or so distinct CDR3 sequences are present, roughly a fifth being singletons, with the ten largest covering under 13%. The sequencing sample was made of a population of CD138-negative cells sorted from bone marrow. The receptor set was obtained from a donor at least 40 years old with multiple myeloma.

This clonotype was counted a few times. The rearrangement joins TRBV13 to TRBJ1-3; D gene uncertain. V was trimmed by 6 bases and J by 0 bases, leaving 9 bases between them. CDR1 and CDR2 (germline): PRHDT, FYEKMQ (reference sequence). This CDR3 spans 14 amino acids. In nucleotides, the CDR3 is TGTGCCAGCAGGAGGGCGGGCTCTGGAAACACCATATATTTT. The encoded protein is CASRRAGSGNTIYF.

The chain carries TRBV30 and TRBJ1-5; the D gene is possibly TRBD1 (5 bases). Germline values: CDR1 GTSNPN, CDR2 SVGIG (reference sequence). The V end was cut by 2 bases, the J end by 0 bases, with 17 bases between. CDR3 size: 17 residues. The DNA for the CDR3 is TGTGCCTGGAGTAAACAACTGCGGGGCTATAGCAATCAGCCCCAGCATTTT. Protein product: CAWSKQLRGYSNQPQHF. Based on the CDR3 plus reference TRBV30 and TRBJ1-5, the full variable domain is SQTIHQWPATLVQPVGSPLSLECTVEGTSNPNLYWYRQAAGRGLQLLFYSVGIGQISSEVPQNLSASRPQDRQFILSSKKLLLSDSGFYLCAWSKQLRGYSNQPQHFGDGTRLSIL.

This clonotype was recorded at least ten times. This chain uses TRBV20-1 with TRBJ2-1; D may be TRBD2 (6 bases). The CDR3 loop spans 14 amino acids. CDR1 and CDR2 from the germline V gene are DFQATT and SNEGSKA (reference sequence). V was clipped by 6 bases and J by 7 bases, with 19 bases between them. In DNA, the CDR3 is TGCAGTGCCAGACGAGCGGGCCTGTTGAATGAGCAGTTCTTC. Translated: CSARRAGLLNEQFF.

In its sample, this clonotype was seen many times. The chain recombines TRBV6-4 with TRBJ1-1; D gene uncertain. Between the trimmed V and J ends, which lost 2 bases and 0 bases, there was a span of 7 bases. This CDR3 comprises 14 residues. In germline, CDR1 is MRHNA, CDR2 SNTAGT. The CDR3 DNA follows: TGTGCCAGCAGTGACGGTGGGGTGAACACTGAAGCTTTCTTT. Its protein product is CASSDGGVNTEAFF.

This rearrangement joins TRBV5-5 to TRBJ2-5; 9 bases align to TRBD2. Germline CDR1 SGHKS, CDR2 YYEKEE (reference sequence). The junction had 11 bases not matched to a gene; V was cut back by 3 bases and J by 5 bases. The CDR3 is 16 residues long. In nucleotides, the CDR3 is TGTGCCAGCAGCTCCATGTCCGCGGGAGGGTGGGAGACCCAGTACTTC. It yields the protein CASSSMSAGGWETQYF.

This clonotype was seen many times. The rearrangement joins TRBV14 to TRBJ1-1; D is undetermined. Germline values: CDR1 SGHDN, CDR2 FVKESK. This CDR3 has 12 amino acids. The V and J ends lost 2 bases and 5 bases respectively, with 6 bases between them. Written as DNA, the CDR3 is TGTGCCAGCAGCCAACAATGGACTGAAGCTTTCTTT. It encodes CASSQQWTEAFF.

Concerning this clonotype: An end of the junction differs from the germline gene, which may be a read error. The chain recombines TRBV12-3 or TRBV12-4 with TRBJ1-4; possible D gene TRBD1, 5 bases. The CDR3 covers 15 residues. The CDR3 is CASSSSLSMGEKLLF. The DNA of the CDR3 is TGTGCCAGCAGCTCGAGTCTTTCCATGGGGGAAAAACTGCTTTTT.

The V and J genes are TRBV5-4 and TRBJ2-3, with D possibly TRBD1 on 6 matching bases. V was cut by 2 bases and J by 5 bases, with 12 bases left in between. Germline CDR1 SGHNT, CDR2 YYREEE (reference sequence). The length of the CDR3 is 14 residues. This chain's CDR3 is CASSLRGSEDTQYF. In DNA form, the CDR3 reads TGTGCCAGCAGCTTAAGGGGGTCGGAAGATACGCAGTATTTT.

This clonotype appeared a few times. The rearrangement uses TRBV6-5 and TRBJ2-3; 7 bases fit TRBD2. The ends lost 0 bases at V and 2 bases at J; junction bases unmatched: 5. This CDR3 spans 16 amino acids. Germline assignment: CDR1 MNHEY and CDR2 SVGAGI. CDR3 in DNA: TGTGCCAGCAGTTACTCCCGGGGGGTGAACACAGATACGCAGTATTTT. This codes for CASSYSRGVNTDTQYF.

The sample holds a few counts of this clonotype. The J gene is TRBJ2-1, the V gene TRBV19; 7 bases are shared with TRBD1. Germline CDR1 and CDR2: LNHDA and SQIVND (reference sequence). J gave up 4 bases and V 10 bases, and 10 bases lay outside the gene matches. The CDR3 is 14 amino acids. The CDR3 protein is CATSPTGIYNEQFF. The CDR3 coding sequence is TGTGCCACCTCCCCGACAGGGATATACAATGAGCAGTTCTTC.

This chain joins TRBV20-1 and TRBJ2-2; 8 bases fit TRBD2. Trimming took 5 bases from V and 4 from J; bases not matched to a gene: 6. CDR3 length: 14 amino acids. CDR1 and CDR2 from the germline V gene are DFQATT and SNEGSKA (reference sequence). DNA of the CDR3: TGCAGTGCTGGGACCGGGACTAGCACCGGGGAGCTGTTTTTT. Amino acid sequence: CSAGTGTSTGELFF.

This clonotype was observed a handful of times. The J gene is TRBJ1-5, the V gene TRBV5-1; D remains ambiguous. The CDR3 is 16 residues long. Germline CDR1 reads SGHRS; CDR2 reads YFSETQ. V was clipped by 0 bases and J by 0 bases, with 10 bases between them. CDR3 in DNA: TGCGCCAGCAGCTTGGCTGGCGGTTATAGCAATCAGCCCCAGCATTTT. Protein sequence: CASSLAGGYSNQPQHF.

This chain uses TRBV5-4 with TRBJ2-1; D may be TRBD2 (5 bases). V lost 0 bases and J lost 9, with 10 bases in between. The CDR3 is 13 amino acids. Germline V lookup: CDR1 SGHNT, CDR2 YYREEE (reference sequence). CDR3 residues: CASSLDRRSEQFF. The CDR3 DNA reads TGTGCCAGCAGCTTGGATCGGAGGAGTGAGCAGTTCTTC.

This clonotype showed up just a few times. The chain recombines TRBV19 with TRBJ2-1, with 11 bases fitting TRBD2. J gave up 4 bases and V 3 bases, and 5 bases lay outside the gene matches. The CDR3 totals 16 residues. CDR1 and CDR2 (germline): LNHDA, SQIVND (reference sequence). The CDR3 nucleotides are TGTGCCAGTAGTATTGGGGGACTAGCGGATTACAATGAGCAGTTCTTC. It specifies CASSIGGLADYNEQFF.